One T cell receptor (beta chain) is described in this entry. In the study's own analysis: Reference gene primer amplification gave nucleated cell count estimates. Measured with immunoSEQ multiplex PCR; TCRdb has only the in-frame clones, and not every one. V and J calls plus clone size are reproduced from that table; the DNA served to infer D and trimming. The repertoire consists of roughly 260,000 clones, with over 80% occurring once and the leading ten covering under 2.5%. The germline CDR1 and CDR2 sequences are SGHAT and FQNNGV. There are 15 residues in the CDR3. V was clipped by 0 bases and J by 1 base, with 9 bases between them. This entry comes from a study of blood T cell repertoires in COVID-19. The study drew participants aged about 18 to 90 years from about two dozen US areas. Cohorts were based on clinical histories the participants reported.

The chain couples TRBV11-2 to TRBJ2-5; D is unresolved. What was sequenced was PBMCs or T cells enriched from blood (not recorded which). The source is a woman aged 18-29 years who had recovered from COVID-19. CDR3 bases: TGTGCCAGCAGCTTAGATCTTGGCAGCCAAGAGACCCAGTACTTC. Protein sequence: CASSLDLGSQETQYF.